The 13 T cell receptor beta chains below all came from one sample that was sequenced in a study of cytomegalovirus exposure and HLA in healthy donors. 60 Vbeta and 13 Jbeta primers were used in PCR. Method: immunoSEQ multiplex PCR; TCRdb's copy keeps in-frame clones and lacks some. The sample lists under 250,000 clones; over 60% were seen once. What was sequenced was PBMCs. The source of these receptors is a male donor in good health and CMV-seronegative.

The CDR3 DNA follows: TGTGCCAGCAGCTTTGATGGGACAGCTGGCTACACCTTC. It translates to CASSFDGTAGYTF. The chain couples TRBV5-4 to TRBJ1-2, with 7 nucleotides matching TRBD1. V was clipped by 2 bases and J by 7 bases; unmatched bases: 5. Germline CDR1 reads SGHNT; CDR2 reads YYREEE (reference sequence). CDR3 length equals 13 residues. The complete variable domain, with remaining parts taken from reference TRBV5-4 and TRBJ1-2, reads ETGVTQSPTHLIKTRGQQVTLRCSSQSGHNTVSWYQQALGQGPQFIFQYYREEENGRGNFPPRFSGLQFPNYSSELNVNALELDDSALYLCASSFDGTAGYTFGSGTRLTVV.

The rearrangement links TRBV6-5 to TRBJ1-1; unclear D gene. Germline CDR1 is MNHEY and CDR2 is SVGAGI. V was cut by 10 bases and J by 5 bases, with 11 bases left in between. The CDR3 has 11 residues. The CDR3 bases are TGTGCCACCCATTCGGGGACTGAAGCTTTCTTT. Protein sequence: CATHSGTEAFF.

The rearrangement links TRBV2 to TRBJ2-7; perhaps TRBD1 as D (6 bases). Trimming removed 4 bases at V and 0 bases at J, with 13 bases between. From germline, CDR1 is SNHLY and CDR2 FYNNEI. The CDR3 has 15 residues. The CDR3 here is CASSVTGSGSYEQYF. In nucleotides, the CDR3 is TGTGCCAGCAGTGTAACAGGGTCCGGCTCCTACGAGCAGTACTTC. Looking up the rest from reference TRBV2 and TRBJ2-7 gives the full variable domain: EPEVTQTPSHQVTQMGQEVILRCVPISNHLYFYWYRQILGQKVEFLVSFYNNEISEKSEIFDDQFSVERPDGSNFTLKIRSTKLEDSAMYFCASSVTGSGSYEQYFGPGTRLTVT.

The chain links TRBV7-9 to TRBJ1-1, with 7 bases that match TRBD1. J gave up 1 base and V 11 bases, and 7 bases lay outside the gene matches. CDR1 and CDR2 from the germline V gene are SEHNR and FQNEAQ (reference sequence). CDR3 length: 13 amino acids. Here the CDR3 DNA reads TGTGCCGGAAGCCGGGACAGGAACACTGAAGCTTTCTTT. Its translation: CAGSRDRNTEAFF.

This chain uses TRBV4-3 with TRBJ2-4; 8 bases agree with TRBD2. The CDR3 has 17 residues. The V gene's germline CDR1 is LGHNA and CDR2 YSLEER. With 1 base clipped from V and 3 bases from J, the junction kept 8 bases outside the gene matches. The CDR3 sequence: CASSQVGGTSGKNIQYF. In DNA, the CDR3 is TGCGCCAGCAGCCAAGTAGGCGGGACTAGTGGCAAAAACATTCAGTACTTC.

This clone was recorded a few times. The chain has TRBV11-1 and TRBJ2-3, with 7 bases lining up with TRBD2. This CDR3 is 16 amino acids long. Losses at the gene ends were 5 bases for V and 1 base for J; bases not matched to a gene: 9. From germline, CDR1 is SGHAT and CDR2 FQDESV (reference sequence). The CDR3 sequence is CASSPTATSRTDTQYF. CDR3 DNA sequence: TGTGCCAGCAGCCCGACGGCGACTAGCCGCACAGATACGCAGTATTTT.

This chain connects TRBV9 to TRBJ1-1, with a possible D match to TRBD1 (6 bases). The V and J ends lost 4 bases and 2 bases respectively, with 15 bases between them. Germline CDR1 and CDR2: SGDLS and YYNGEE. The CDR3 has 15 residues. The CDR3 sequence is CASSHGQTTNTEAFF. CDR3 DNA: TGTGCCAGCAGCCATGGACAGACTACTAACACTGAAGCTTTCTTT.

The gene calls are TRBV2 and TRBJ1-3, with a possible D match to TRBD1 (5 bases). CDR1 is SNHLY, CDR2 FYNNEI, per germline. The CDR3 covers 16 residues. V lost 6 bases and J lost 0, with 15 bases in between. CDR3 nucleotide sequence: TGTGCCAGCAGCCTCAAGGGGCCGAGCTCTGGAAACACCATATATTTT. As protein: CASSLKGPSSGNTIYF. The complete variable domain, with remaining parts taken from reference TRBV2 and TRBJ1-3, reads EPEVTQTPSHQVTQMGQEVILRCVPISNHLYFYWYRQILGQKVEFLVSFYNNEISEKSEIFDDQFSVERPDGSNFTLKIRSTKLEDSAMYFCASSLKGPSSGNTIYFGEGSWLTVV.

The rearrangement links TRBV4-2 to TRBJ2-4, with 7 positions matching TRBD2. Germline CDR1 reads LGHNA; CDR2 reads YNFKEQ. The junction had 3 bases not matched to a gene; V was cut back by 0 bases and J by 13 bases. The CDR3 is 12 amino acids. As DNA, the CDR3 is TGTGCCAGCAGCCAAGACGGGGGGATGCAGTACTTC. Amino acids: CASSQDGGMQYF.

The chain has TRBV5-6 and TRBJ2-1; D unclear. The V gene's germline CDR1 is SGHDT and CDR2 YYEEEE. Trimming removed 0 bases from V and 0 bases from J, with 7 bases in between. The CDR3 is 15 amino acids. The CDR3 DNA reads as TGTGCCAGCAGCTTGGCGTCTACCTCCTACAATGAGCAGTTCTTC. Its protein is CASSLASTSYNEQFF.

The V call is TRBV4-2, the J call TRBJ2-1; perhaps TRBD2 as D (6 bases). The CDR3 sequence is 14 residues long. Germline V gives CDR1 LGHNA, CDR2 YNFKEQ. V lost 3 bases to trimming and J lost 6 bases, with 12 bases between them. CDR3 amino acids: CASSQPREPNEQFF. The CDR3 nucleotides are TGTGCCAGCAGCCAGCCCCGGGAGCCCAATGAGCAGTTCTTC.

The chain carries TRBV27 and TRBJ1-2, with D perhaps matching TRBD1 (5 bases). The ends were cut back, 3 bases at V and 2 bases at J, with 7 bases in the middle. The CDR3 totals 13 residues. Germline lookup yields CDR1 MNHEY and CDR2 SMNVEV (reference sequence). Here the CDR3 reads CASSFQGNYGYTF. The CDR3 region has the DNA TGTGCCAGCAGTTTTCAGGGAAACTATGGCTACACCTTC.

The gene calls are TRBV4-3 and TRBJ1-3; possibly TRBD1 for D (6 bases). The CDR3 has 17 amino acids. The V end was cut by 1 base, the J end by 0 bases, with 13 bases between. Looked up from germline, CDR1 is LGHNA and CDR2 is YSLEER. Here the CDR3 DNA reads TGCGCCAGCAGCCAAGCCGGCTCGGGACACTCTGGAAACACCATATATTTT. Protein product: CASSQAGSGHSGNTIYF.